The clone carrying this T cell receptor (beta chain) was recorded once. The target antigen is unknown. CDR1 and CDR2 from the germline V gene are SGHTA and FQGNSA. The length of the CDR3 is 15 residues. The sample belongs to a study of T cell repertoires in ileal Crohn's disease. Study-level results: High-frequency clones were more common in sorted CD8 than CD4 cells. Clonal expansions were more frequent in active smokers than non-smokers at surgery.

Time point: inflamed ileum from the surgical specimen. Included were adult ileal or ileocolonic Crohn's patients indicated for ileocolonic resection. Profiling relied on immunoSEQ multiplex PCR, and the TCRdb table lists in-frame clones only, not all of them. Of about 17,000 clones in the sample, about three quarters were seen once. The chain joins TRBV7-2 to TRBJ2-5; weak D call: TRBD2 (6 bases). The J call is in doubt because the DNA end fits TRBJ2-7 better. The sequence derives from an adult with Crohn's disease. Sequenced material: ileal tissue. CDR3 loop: CASSPGLGSQGEQYF. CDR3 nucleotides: TGTGCCAGCAGCCCGGGACTGGGGAGTCAGGGCGAGCAGTACTTC.